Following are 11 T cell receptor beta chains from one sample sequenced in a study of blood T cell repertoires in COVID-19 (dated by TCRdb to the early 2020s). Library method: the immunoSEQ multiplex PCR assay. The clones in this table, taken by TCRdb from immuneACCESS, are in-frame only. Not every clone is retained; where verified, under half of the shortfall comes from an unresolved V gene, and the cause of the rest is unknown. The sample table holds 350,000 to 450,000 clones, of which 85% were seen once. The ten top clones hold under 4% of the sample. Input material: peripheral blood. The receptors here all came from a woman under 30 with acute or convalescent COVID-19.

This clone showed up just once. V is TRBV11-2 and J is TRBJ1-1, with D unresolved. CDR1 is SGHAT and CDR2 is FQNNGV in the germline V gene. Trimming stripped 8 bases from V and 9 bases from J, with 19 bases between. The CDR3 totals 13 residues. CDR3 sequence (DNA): TGTGCCAGCCAAGAGACGGAGACGGGGAAAGCTTTCTTT. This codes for CASQETETGKAFF. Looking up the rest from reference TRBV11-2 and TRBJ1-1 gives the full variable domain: EAGVAQSPRYKIIEKRQSVAFWCNPISGHATLYWYQQILGQGPKLLIQFQNNGVVDDSQLPKDRFSAERLKGVDSTLKIQPAKLEDSAVYLCASQETETGKAFFGQGTRLTVV.

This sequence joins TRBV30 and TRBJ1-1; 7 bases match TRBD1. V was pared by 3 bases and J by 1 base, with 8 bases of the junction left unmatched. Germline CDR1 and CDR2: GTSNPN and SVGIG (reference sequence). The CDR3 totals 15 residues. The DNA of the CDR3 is TGTGCCTGGAGGGGTTGGGACAGAAAGAACACTGAAGCTTTCTTT. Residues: CAWRGWDRKNTEAFF.

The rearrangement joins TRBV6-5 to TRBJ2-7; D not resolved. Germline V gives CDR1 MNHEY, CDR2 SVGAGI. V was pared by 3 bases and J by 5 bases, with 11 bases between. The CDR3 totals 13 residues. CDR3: CASSYGGSDEQYF. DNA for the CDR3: TGTGCCAGCAGTTATGGCGGTTCCGACGAGCAGTACTTC.

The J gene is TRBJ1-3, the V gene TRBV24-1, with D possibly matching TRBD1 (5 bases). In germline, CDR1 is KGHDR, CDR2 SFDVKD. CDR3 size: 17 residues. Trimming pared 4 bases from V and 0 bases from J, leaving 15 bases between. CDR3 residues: CATSESQALGSGNTIYF. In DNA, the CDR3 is TGTGCCACCAGTGAATCACAGGCTCTGGGCTCTGGAAACACCATATATTTT.

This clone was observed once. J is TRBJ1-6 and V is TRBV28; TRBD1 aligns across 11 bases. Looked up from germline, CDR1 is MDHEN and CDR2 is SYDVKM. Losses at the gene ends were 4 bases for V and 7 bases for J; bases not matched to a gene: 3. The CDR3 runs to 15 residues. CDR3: CASSWGQGVNSPLHF. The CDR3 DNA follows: TGTGCCAGCAGTTGGGGACAGGGGGTAAATTCACCCCTCCACTTT.

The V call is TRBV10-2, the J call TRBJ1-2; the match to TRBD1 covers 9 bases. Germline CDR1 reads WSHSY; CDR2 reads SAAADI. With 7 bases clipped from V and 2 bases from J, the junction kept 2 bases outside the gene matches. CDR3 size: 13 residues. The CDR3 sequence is CASTGQGNYGYTF. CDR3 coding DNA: TGCGCCAGCACGGGACAGGGAAACTATGGCTACACCTTC.

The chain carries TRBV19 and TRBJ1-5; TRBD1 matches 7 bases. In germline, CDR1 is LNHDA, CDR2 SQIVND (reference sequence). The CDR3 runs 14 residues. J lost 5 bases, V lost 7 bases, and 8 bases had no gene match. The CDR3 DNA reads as TGTGCCAGTAAACTGGGACAGCTCTATCAGCCCCAGCATTTT. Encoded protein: CASKLGQLYQPQHF.

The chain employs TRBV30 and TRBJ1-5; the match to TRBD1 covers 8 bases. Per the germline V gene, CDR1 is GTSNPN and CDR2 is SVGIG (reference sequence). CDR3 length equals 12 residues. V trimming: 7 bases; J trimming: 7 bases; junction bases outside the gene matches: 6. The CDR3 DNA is TGTGCCTTTAGACAGGGGTCACAGCCCCAGCATTTT. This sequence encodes CAFRQGSQPQHF.

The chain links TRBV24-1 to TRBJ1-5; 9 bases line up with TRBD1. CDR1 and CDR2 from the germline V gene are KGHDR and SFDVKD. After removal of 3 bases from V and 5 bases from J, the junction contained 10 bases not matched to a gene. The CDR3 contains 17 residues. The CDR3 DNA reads TGTGCCACCAGTGATCACCACAGGGGGCGAGCGGATCAGCCCCAGCATTTT. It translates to CATSDHHRGRADQPQHF.

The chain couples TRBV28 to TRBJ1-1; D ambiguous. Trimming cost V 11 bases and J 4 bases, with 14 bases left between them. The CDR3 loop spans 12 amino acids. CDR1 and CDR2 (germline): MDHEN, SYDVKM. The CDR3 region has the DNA TGTGCCGCCAGCATAGCCAGCACTGAAGCTTTCTTT. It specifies CAASIASTEAFF.

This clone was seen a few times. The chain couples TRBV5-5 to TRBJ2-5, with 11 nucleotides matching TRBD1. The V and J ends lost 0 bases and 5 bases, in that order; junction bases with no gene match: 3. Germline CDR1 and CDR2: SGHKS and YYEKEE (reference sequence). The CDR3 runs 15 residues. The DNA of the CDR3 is TGTGCCAGCAGCTTGGAAGGGACAGGGGGGGAGACCCAGTACTTC. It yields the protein CASSLEGTGGETQYF.